This T cell receptor (beta chain) derives from a study of cytomegalovirus exposure and HLA in healthy donors. A remark on this clone: What it binds is not known.

Findings and caveats of the study: Among TCR sequences, most were rare, though some public TCRs appeared in many donors.

The PCR had 60 Vbeta and 13 Jbeta primers. Method: immunoSEQ multiplex PCR; TCRdb's copy keeps in-frame clones and lacks some. Among some 70,000 clones listed, about four fifths were seen once. This CDR3 is built from 13 residues. Germline V lookup: CDR1 MNHNS, CDR2 SASEGT. Trimming left V 6 bases short and J 9 bases short, with 17 bases between. The origin of this receptor is a woman in her 50s in good health and CMV-seronegative. Sequenced: PBMCs. The chain employs TRBV6-1 and TRBJ1-2; D remains ambiguous. The CDR3, as DNA: TGTGCCAGCAGGTTGAGCGGAAGTTACAGCTACACCTTC. This translates into CASRLSGSYSYTF.